Sequencing of this TCR beta chain was carried out in a study of PD-L1 blockade in urothelial cancer. Turning to the study itself: The researchers analyzed blood 3 weeks (second dose) and 6 weeks after treatment start.

Each PCR reaction had synthetic TCR analog templates spiked into it. Here immunoSEQ multiplex PCR was the method, and the copy in TCRdb shows in-frame clones only, minus some. The sample holds approximately 79,000 clones, around four fifths seen once. V gave up 4 bases and J gave up 5 bases; unmatched junction bases: 6. CDR1 MDHEN and CDR2 SYDVKM come from the germline V gene. The CDR3 is made up of 14 amino acids. Time point indicated: pretreatment peripheral blood. All patients carried locally advanced or metastatic urothelial carcinoma. V is TRBV28 and J is TRBJ2-7; TRBD2 matches at 9 bases. The sequencing used PBMCs, collected around atezolizumab (anti-PD-L1) treatment. The TCR was taken from a man aged 35-49 years with urothelial cancer. The CDR3 is CASSYGLAGNEQYF. For the CDR3, the DNA is TGTGCCAGCAGTTACGGGCTAGCGGGAAACGAGCAGTACTTC.